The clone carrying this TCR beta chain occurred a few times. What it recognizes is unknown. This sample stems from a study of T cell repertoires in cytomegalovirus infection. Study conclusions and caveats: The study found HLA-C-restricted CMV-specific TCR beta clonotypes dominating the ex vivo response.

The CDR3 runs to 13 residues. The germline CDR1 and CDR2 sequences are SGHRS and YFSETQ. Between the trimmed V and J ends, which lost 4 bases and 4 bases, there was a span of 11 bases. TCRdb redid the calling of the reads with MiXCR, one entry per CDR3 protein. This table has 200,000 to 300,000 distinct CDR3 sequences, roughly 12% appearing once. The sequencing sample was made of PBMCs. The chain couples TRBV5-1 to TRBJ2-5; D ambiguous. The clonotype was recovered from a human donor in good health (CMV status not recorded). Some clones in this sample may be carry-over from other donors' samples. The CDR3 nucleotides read TGCGCCAGCAGCCCGGTGGAAGGAGAGACCCAGTACTTC. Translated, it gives CASSPVEGETQYF.